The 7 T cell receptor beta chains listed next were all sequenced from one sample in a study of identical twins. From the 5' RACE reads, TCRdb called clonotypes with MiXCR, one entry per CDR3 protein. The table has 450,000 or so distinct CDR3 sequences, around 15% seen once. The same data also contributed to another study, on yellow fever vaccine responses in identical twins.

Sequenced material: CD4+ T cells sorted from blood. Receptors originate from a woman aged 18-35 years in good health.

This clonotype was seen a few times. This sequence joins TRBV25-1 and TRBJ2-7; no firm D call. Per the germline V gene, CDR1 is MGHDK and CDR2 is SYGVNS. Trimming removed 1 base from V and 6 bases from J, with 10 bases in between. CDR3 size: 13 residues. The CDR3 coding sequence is TGTGCCAGCAGTGAATTGGAGAAGGGCGAGCAGTACTTC. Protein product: CASSELEKGEQYF.

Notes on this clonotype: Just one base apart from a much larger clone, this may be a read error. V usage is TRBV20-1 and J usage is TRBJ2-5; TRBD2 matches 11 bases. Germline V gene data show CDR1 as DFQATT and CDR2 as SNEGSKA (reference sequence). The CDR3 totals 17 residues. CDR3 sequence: CCARPHSGGAEKKTQYF. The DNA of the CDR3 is TGCTGTGCTAGGCCCCATAGCGGGGGGGCCGAGAAAAAGACCCAGTACTTC.

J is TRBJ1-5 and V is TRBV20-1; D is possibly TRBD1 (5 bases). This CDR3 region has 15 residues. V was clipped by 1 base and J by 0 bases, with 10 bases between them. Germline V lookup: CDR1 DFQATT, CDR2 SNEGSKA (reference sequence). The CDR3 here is CSARVSGNSNQPQHF. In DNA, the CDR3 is TGCAGTGCTAGAGTGTCAGGGAATAGCAATCAGCCCCAGCATTTT.

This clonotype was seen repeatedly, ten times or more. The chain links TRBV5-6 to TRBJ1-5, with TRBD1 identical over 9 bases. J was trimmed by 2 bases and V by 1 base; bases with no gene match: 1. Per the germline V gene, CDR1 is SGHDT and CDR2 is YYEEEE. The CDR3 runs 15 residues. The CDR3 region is CASSLWTGGNQPQHF. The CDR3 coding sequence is TGTGCCAGCAGCTTGTGGACAGGGGGCAATCAGCCCCAGCATTTT.

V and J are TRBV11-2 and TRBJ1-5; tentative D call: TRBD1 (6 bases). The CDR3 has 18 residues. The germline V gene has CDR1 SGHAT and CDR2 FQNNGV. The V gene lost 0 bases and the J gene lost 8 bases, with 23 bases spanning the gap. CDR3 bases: TGTGCCAGCAGCTTAGAGGCTGGAGGGGGTGGAAGGTTGAAGCCCCAGCATTTT. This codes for CASSLEAGGGGRLKPQHF.

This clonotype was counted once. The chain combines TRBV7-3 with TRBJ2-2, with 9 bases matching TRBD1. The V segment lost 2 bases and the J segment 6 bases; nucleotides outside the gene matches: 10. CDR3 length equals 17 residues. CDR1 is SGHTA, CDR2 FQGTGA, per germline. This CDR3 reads CASSLRGTGLRPGELFF. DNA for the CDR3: TGTGCCAGCAGCTTACGAGGGACAGGGTTGAGACCCGGGGAGCTGTTTTTT.

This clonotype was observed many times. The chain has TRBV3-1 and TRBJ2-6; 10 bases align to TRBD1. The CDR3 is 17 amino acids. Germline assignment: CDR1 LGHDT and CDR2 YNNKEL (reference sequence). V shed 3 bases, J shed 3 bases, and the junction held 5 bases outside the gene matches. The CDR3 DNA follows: TGTGCCAGCAGCCACCTAAGGACAGGGGGTGGGGCCAACGTCCTGACTTTC. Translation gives CASSHLRTGGGANVLTF.